The clone carrying this TCR beta chain was seen only a few times. TCRdb processed the RT-PCR reads anew with MiXCR; each CDR3 protein has one entry. The sample has 900,000 to 1,000,000 distinct CDR3 sequences; roughly 18% are singletons. CDR1 is LGHDT, CDR2 YNNKEL, per germline (reference sequence). The V end lost 5 bases, the J end lost 7 bases, and 17 bases lay between the germline ends. This CDR3 is 14 amino acids long. The data stem from a study of patients and donors after allogeneic stem cell transplantation. The V and J genes are TRBV3-1 and TRBJ1-1; D is undetermined. This TCR was sampled from a human donor who was either an allogeneic HSCT recipient or a stem cell or donor lymphocyte infusion donor (not recorded which). It is not recorded whose cells these are; they may come from a transplant donor. The specimen sequenced was blood, either unsorted or a sorted T cell fraction (not recorded which). The CDR3 bases are TGTGCCAGCAGCGCAATTAAATGGGGAGGTGAAGCTTTCTTT. Its translation is CASSAIKWGGEAFF.